This TCR beta chain emerged from a study of blood T cell repertoires in COVID-19. Turning to the study itself: There were acute and convalescent COVID-19 samples, and they came from the United States, Italy and Spain. PBMCs, B-cell-depleted T cells, or T cells were the source of the cDNA or gDNA that made up the material.

In the study's own analysis: The assay estimated nucleated cells by amplifying reference gene primers. Clones were read by immunoSEQ multiplex PCR, and TCRdb kept only the in-frame ones, dropping some. D and trimming come from the DNA, and the V and J calls and clone size come from that table. The sample records about 99,000 clones, roughly 82% being singletons. This sequence originates from a man aged 55 to 69 with acute or convalescent COVID-19. Sequencing was done on a sample of peripheral blood.

CDR3 amino acids: CASNGRTGLNYGYTF. CDR3 coding DNA: TGTGCCAGCAACGGAAGGACAGGGCTTAACTATGGCTACACCTTC. V gene TRBV5-6 combines with J gene TRBJ1-2; 8 bases are a match to TRBD1. Trimming at V came to 6 bases and at J to 1 base, leaving 8 bases not matched to a gene. The germline gives CDR1 SGHDT, CDR2 YYEEEE. The CDR3 runs 15 residues. Complete variable domain (other parts from reference TRBV5-6 and TRBJ1-2): DAGVTQSPTHLIKTRGQQVTLRCSPKSGHDTVSWYQQALGQGPQFIFQYYEEEERQRGNFPDRFSGHQFPNYSSELNVNALLLGDSALYLCASNGRTGLNYGYTFGSGTRLTVV.